This TCR beta chain is from a study of T cells in Graves' hyperthyroidism and ophthalmopathy. Germline V gene lookup returns CDR1 MNHNS and CDR2 SASEGT. Trimming stripped 5 bases from V and 6 bases from J, with 17 bases between. The CDR3 is 16 amino acids. This clonotype has ten or more counts. TCR beta CDR3 region amplification was performed from RNA transcripts. During a first-round RT-PCR of the TCR CDR3, the HTBI primer set was used. TCRdb re-called the multiplex PCR reads through MiXCR, storing one row per CDR3 protein. Of about 180,000 distinct CDR3 sequences listed, more than 15% are singletons.

J is TRBJ1-6 and V is TRBV6-1; D might be TRBD1 (6 bases). Sequenced sample: blood. This receptor was taken from a woman aged 50 to 60 with Graves' hyperthyroidism. CDR3 loop: CASSRRLGAGNSPLHF. The CDR3 DNA sequence: TGTGCCAGCAGTCGGCGGCTGGGGGCGGGTAATTCACCCCTCCACTTT.